These 19 T cell receptor beta chains originate from one sample sequenced in a study of T cell repertoires in cytomegalovirus infection. TCRdb re-derived calls from the reads in MiXCR, one entry per CDR3 protein. The sample lists about 900,000 distinct CDR3 sequences, roughly a third occurring once. The antigens of these receptors remain unknown. This material consisted of cultured CD8+ T cells from PBMCs, taken from culture after CMV antigen stimulation. The receptors were sampled from a human donor in good health (CMV status not recorded). Some clones in this sample may be carry-over from other donors' samples.

A few counts support this clonotype. The chain joins TRBV20-1 to TRBJ2-1; 12 bases are a match to TRBD2. Germline V CDR1 and CDR2: DFQATT, SNEGSKA (reference sequence). Trimming at V came to 4 bases and at J to 1 base, leaving 14 bases not matched to a gene. This CDR3 spans 19 amino acids. CDR3 region: CSATRTSGANQHSYNEQFF. For the CDR3, the DNA is TGCAGTGCTACCCGGACTAGCGGGGCAAACCAACATTCCTACAATGAGCAGTTCTTC.

This clonotype was seen only a few times. The chain links TRBV19 to TRBJ2-3; D is unclear. Trimming removed 3 bases from V and 2 bases from J, with 6 bases in between. Germline V gene lookup returns CDR1 LNHDA and CDR2 SQIVND (reference sequence). CDR3 length equals 13 residues. In DNA form, the CDR3 reads TGTGCCAGTAGTATCGGAGACACAGATACGCAGTATTTT. This translates into CASSIGDTDTQYF.

The genes are TRBV28 and TRBJ2-3, with 7 bases lining up with TRBD1. The CDR3 has 16 residues. With 2 bases clipped from V and 2 bases from J, the junction kept 7 bases outside the gene matches. Germline V gene sequence: CDR1 MDHEN, CDR2 SYDVKM. CDR3: CASSLPRDRITDTQYF. The CDR3, as DNA: TGTGCCAGCAGTTTACCCCGGGACAGAATCACAGATACGCAGTATTTT.

There are a few counts of this clonotype. J is TRBJ1-6 and V is TRBV7-6; the D gene is possibly TRBD1 (5 bases). The CDR3 is 17 residues long. Trimming took off 5 bases at V and 6 bases at J, with 20 bases between the two ends. CDR1 is SGHVS and CDR2 is FNYEAQ in the germline V gene. The CDR3 sequence: CASSPGLAGYLNSPLHF. In DNA, the CDR3 is TGTGCCAGCAGCCCAGGGTTGGCGGGTTACCTTAATTCACCCCTCCACTTT.

V gene TRBV7-6 combines with J gene TRBJ1-4; the D gene is possibly TRBD1 (5 bases). Germline-derived CDR1 and CDR2 are SGHVS and FNYEAQ. CDR3 size: 14 residues. V lost 5 bases to trimming and J lost 8 bases, with 15 bases between them. CDR3 nucleotides: TGTGCCAGCAGCCAGGCAGGGTTGGACGAAAAACTGTTTTTT. It translates to CASSQAGLDEKLFF.

This clonotype was recorded only once. A much larger clonotype is one base distant, so this may be a read error. The chain employs TRBV12-3 or TRBV12-4 and TRBJ1-1; TRBD1 matches 7 bases. The length of the CDR3 is 17 residues. The CDR3 DNA reads TGTGTCAGCAGTTTTTGGGGGTCAGGGGGTATGGACACTGAAGCTTTCTTT. This codes for CVSSFWGSGGMDTEAFF.

Comments on this clonotype: One base away lies a much larger clone, so this may be a sequencing read error. The chain uses TRBV7-9 and TRBJ2-5; 7 positions match TRBD1. From germline, CDR1 is SEHNR and CDR2 FQNEAQ (reference sequence). CDR3 length: 13 amino acids. CDR3 loop: CTSSLEGAGTQYF. CDR3 sequence (DNA): TGTACCAGCAGCTTAGAGGGGGCCGGGACCCAGTACTTC. The full variable domain, its missing parts supplied by reference TRBV7-9 and TRBJ2-5, is DTGVSQNPRHKITKRGQNVTFRCDPISEHNRLYWYRQTLGQGPEFLTYFQNEAQLEKSRLLSDRFSAERPKGSFSTLEIQRTEQGDSAMYLCTSSLEGAGTQYFGPGTRLLVL.

The chain recombines TRBV6-2 or TRBV6-3 with TRBJ1-1; no clear D gene. V lost 6 bases to trimming and J lost 5 bases, with 19 bases between them. CDR1 and CDR2 from the germline V gene are MNHEY and SVGEGT. CDR3 length: 15 amino acids. The CDR3 is CASSLTTVRATEAFF. CDR3 sequence (DNA): TGTGCCAGCAGCCTCACCACCGTAAGGGCAACTGAAGCTTTCTTT.

This clonotype was picked up a small number of times. The chain links TRBV6-5 to TRBJ2-1; D possibly corresponds to TRBD2 (7 bases). CDR1 and CDR2 from the germline V gene are MNHEY and SVGAGI. Deletions cut 2 bases from V and 8 bases from J, with 19 bases between. CDR3 length: 16 amino acids. The CDR3 sequence: CASSYPLEGGGDEQFF. The CDR3 DNA sequence: TGTGCCAGCAGTTACCCCCTAGAGGGGGGGGGGGATGAGCAGTTCTTC.

The chain combines TRBV15 with TRBJ1-1, with D tentatively TRBD1 (6 bases). V lost 0 bases, J lost 7 bases, and 24 bases lay in between. The CDR3 is 18 residues long. Germline V gene data show CDR1 as LNHNV and CDR2 as YYDKDF (reference sequence). CDR3 loop: CATSRDLYRQDVINEAFF. In DNA, the CDR3 is TGTGCCACCAGCAGAGATCTTTACCGACAGGACGTGATTAATGAAGCTTTCTTT.

The V gene is TRBV7-8, the J gene TRBJ2-3, with D perhaps matching TRBD2 (5 bases). Germline lookup yields CDR1 SGHVS and CDR2 FQNEAQ. The V gene lost 1 base and the J gene lost 7 bases, with 15 bases spanning the gap. The CDR3 has 15 amino acids. The chain's CDR3 is CASSLGGQVGNTQYF. Written as DNA, the CDR3 is TGTGCCAGCAGCTTAGGTGGTCAGGTCGGGAATACGCAGTATTTT.

Points on this clonotype: A much larger clone sits a single nucleotide away, making a read error possible. The chain carries TRBV7-2 and TRBJ2-1; the D gene is possibly TRBD2 (6 bases). The CDR3 sequence is 15 residues long. CDR1 is SGHTA and CDR2 is FQGNSA in the germline V gene. V was trimmed by 4 bases and J by 7 bases, leaving 17 bases between them. CDR3 in amino acids: CASSSLANRGNEQFF. The CDR3 DNA reads as TGTGCCAGCAGCTCACTAGCTAATCGGGGGAATGAGCAGTTCTTC. Filled out from reference TRBV7-2 and TRBJ2-1, the complete variable domain reads GAGVSQSPSNKVTEKGKDVELRCDPISGHTALYWYRQSLGQGLEFLIYFQGNSAPDKSGLPSDRFSAERTGGSVSTLTIQRTQQEDSAVYLCASSSLANRGNEQFFGPGTRLTVL.

The chain has TRBV12-3 or TRBV12-4 and TRBJ2-5; no clear D. Trimming removed 0 bases at V and 5 bases at J, with 10 bases between. CDR3 length: 14 amino acids. CDR3 sequence (DNA): TGTGCCAGCAGTTTAGCAGGGATTGGGGAGACCCAGTACTTC. Amino acids: CASSLAGIGETQYF.

The chain recombines TRBV2 with TRBJ2-5; D possibly matches TRBD1 or TRBD2 (5 bases each). Germline CDR1 SNHLY, CDR2 FYNNEI. CDR3 length: 17 residues. With 6 bases removed from V and 1 base from J, the gap between germline ends came to 21 bases. The CDR3 loop reads CASSSGPSQRPQETQYF. The CDR3 coding sequence is TGTGCCAGCAGCTCGGGGCCCAGCCAACGGCCCCAAGAGACCCAGTACTTC.

The genes are TRBV20-1 and TRBJ1-3; 7 nucleotides line up with TRBD1. Trimming at V came to 6 bases and at J to 1 base, leaving 3 bases not matched to a gene. Germline CDR1 is DFQATT and CDR2 is SNEGSKA (reference sequence). The CDR3 is 13 residues long. The CDR3 DNA reads TGCAGTGCCGGGACAGTTTCTGGAAACACCATATATTTT. The encoded protein is CSAGTVSGNTIYF.

This rearrangement joins TRBV27 to TRBJ1-5; no definite D call. In germline, CDR1 is MNHEY, CDR2 SMNVEV (reference sequence). V was cut by 4 bases and J by 10 bases, with 14 bases left in between. This CDR3 contains 13 residues. The CDR3 sequence is CASSYRPGYPQHF. CDR3 nucleotides: TGTGCCAGCAGTTATCGCCCGGGCTACCCCCAGCATTTT.

This clonotype has more than one count but fewer than ten. The chain uses TRBV10-3 and TRBJ1-1; D unclear. The germline V gene has CDR1 ENHRY and CDR2 SYGVKD. V was clipped by 1 base and J by 2 bases, with 2 bases between them. The CDR3 is 12 residues long. The CDR3 protein is CAISEYNTEAFF. The DNA for the CDR3 is TGTGCCATCAGTGAGTATAACACTGAAGCTTTCTTT.

J is TRBJ2-5 and V is TRBV14, with D unresolved. The CDR3 sequence is 14 residues long. The germline V gene has CDR1 SGHDN and CDR2 FVKESK. Trimming left V 3 bases short and J 5 bases short, with 13 bases between. CDR3 in DNA: TGTGCCAGCAGCCAGGGTCTCAGCGTGGAGACCCAGTACTTC. This gives the protein CASSQGLSVETQYF. The variable domain in full, with the rest retrieved from reference TRBV14 and TRBJ2-5, is EAGVTQFPSHSVIEKGQTVTLRCDPISGHDNLYWYRRVMGKEIKFLLHFVKESKQDESGMPNNRFLAERTGGTYSTLKVQPAELEDSGVYFCASSQGLSVETQYFGPGTRLLVL.

The chain employs TRBV19 and TRBJ1-3; TRBD1 matches at 7 bases. After removal of 6 bases from V and 2 bases from J, the junction contained 10 bases not matched to a gene. This CDR3 region has 16 residues. Germline CDR1 LNHDA, CDR2 SQIVND (reference sequence). The CDR3 sequence is CASRGKDRMTGNTIYF. CDR3 bases: TGTGCCAGTAGAGGAAAGGACAGGATGACTGGAAACACCATATATTTT.